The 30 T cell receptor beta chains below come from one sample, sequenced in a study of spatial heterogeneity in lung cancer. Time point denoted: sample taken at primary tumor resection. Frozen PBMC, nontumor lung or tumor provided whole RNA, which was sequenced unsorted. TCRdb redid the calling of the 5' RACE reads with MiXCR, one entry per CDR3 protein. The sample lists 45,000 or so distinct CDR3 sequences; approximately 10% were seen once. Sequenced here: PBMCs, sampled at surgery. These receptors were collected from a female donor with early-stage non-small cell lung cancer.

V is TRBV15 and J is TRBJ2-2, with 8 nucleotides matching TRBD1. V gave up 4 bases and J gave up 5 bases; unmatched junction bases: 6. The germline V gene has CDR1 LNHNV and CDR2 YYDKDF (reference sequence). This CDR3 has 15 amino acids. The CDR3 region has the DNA TGTGCCACCAGCAAGGACAGGGTTCGGACCGGGGAGCTGTTTTTT. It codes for CATSKDRVRTGELFF. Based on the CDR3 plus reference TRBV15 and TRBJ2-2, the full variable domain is DAMVIQNPRYQVTQFGKPVTLSCSQTLNHNVMYWYQQKSSQAPKLLFHYYDKDFNNEADTPDNFQSRRPNTSFCFLDIRSPGLGDTAMYLCATSKDRVRTGELFFGEGSRLTVL.

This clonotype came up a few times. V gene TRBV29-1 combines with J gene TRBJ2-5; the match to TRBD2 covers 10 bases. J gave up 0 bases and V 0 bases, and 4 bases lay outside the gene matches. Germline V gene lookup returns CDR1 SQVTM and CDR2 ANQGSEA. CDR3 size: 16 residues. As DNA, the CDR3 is TGCAGCGTTGAAGATCCCAGCGGGGGGGACCAAGAGACCCAGTACTTC. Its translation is CSVEDPSGGDQETQYF.

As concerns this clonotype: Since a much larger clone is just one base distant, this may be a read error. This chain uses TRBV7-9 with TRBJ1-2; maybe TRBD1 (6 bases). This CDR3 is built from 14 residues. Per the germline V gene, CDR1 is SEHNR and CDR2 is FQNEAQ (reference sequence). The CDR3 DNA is TGTGCCAGCAGCTTAGAAAACAGGGTTGAGGGCTACAACTTC. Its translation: CASSLENRVEGYNF.

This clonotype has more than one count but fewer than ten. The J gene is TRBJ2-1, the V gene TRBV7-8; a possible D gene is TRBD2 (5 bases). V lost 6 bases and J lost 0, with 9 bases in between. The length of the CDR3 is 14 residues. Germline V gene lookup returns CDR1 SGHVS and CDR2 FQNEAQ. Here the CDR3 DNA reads TGTGCCAGCAGTATTACTAGCTCCTACAATGAGCAGTTCTTC. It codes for CASSITSSYNEQFF.

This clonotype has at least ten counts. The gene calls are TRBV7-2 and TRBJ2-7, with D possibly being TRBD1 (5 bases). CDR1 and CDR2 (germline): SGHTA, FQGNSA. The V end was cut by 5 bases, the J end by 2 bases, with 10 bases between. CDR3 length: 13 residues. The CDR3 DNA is TGTGCCAGCAGCCGGCAGGGCGCCTACGAGCAGTACTTC. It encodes CASSRQGAYEQYF.

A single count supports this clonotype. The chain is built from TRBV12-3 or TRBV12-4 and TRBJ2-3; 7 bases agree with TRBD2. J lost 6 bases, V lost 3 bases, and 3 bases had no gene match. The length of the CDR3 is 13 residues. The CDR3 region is CASSLGGRDTQYF. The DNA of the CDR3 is TGTGCCAGCAGTTTGGGGGGGAGGGATACGCAGTATTTT.

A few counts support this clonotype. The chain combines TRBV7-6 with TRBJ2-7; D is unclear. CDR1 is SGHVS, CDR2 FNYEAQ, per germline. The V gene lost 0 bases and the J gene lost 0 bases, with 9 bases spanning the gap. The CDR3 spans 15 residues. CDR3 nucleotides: TGTGCCAGCAGCTTAGCGTCAGGAACCTCCTACGAGCAGTACTTC. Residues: CASSLASGTSYEQYF.

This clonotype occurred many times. CDR3 residues: CASSLGGGVFNEQFF. The DNA for the CDR3 is TGTGCCAGCAGTTTGGGCGGGGGGGTTTTCAATGAGCAGTTCTTC. The chain joins TRBV27 to TRBJ2-1; 9 bases line up with TRBD2. V trimming: 3 bases; J trimming: 6 bases; junction bases outside the gene matches: 6. The CDR3 covers 15 residues. CDR1 and CDR2 (germline): MNHEY, SMNVEV (reference sequence).

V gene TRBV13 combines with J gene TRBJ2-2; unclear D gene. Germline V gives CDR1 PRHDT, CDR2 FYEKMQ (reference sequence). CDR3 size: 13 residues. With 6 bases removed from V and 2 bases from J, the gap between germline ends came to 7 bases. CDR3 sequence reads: CASRPPNTGELFF. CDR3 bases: TGTGCCAGCAGGCCTCCTAACACCGGGGAGCTGTTTTTT.

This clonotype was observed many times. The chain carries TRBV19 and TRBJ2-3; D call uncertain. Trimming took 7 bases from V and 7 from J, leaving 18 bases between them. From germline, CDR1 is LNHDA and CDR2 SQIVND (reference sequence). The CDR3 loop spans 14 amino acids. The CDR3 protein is CASKGINPQNTQYF. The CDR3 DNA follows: TGTGCCAGTAAGGGAATCAACCCCCAGAATACGCAGTATTTT. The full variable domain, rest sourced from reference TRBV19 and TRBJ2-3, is DGGITQSPKYLFRKEGQNVTLSCEQNLNHDAMYWYRQDPGQGLRLIYYSQIVNDFQKGDIAEGYSVSREKKESFPLTVTSAQKNPTAFYLCASKGINPQNTQYFGPGTRLTVL.

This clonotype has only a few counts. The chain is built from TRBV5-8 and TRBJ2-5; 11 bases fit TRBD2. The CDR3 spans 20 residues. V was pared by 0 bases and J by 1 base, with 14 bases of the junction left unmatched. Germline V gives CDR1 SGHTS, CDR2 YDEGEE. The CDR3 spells CASSLEPRELAGDIQETQYF. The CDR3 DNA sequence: TGTGCCAGCAGCTTGGAGCCCAGGGAACTAGCGGGGGATATCCAAGAGACCCAGTACTTC.

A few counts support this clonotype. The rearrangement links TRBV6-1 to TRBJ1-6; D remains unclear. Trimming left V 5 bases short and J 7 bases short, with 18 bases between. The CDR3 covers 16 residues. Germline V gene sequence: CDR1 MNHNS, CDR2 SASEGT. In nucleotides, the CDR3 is TGTGCCAGCAGTCCTGAGGGAAGGGTAGACAATTCACCCCTCCACTTT. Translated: CASSPEGRVDNSPLHF.

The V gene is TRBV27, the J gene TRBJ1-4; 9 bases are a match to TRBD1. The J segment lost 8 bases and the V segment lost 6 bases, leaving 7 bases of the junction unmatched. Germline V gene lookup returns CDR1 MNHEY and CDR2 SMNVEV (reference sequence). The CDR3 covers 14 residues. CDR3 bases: TGTGCCAGCAGCCCATTGGACAGGGGCGAAAAACTGTTTTTT. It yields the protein CASSPLDRGEKLFF.

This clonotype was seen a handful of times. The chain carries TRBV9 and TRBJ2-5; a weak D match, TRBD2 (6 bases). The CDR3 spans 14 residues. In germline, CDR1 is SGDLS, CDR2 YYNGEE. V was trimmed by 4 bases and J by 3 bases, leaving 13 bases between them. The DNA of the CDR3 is TGTGCCAGCAGCCTGGGACTCCAGAAAGAGACCCAGTACTTC. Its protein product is CASSLGLQKETQYF.

The CDR3 region has the DNA TGTGCCAGCAGCTTGGGGGAGGGAAATTCACCCCTCCACTTT. Amino acids: CASSLGEGNSPLHF. The chain has TRBV5-5 and TRBJ1-6; D gene ambiguous. Looked up from germline, CDR1 is SGHKS and CDR2 is YYEKEE (reference sequence). Deletions cut 0 bases from V and 7 bases from J, with 8 bases between. The CDR3 covers 14 residues.

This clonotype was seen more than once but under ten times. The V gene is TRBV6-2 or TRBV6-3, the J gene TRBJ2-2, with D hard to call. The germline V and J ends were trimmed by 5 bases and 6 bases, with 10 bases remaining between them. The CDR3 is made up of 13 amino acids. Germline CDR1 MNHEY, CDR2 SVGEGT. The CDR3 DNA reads TGTGCCAGCAGTACCACTGTATCCGGGGAGCTGTTTTTT. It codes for CASSTTVSGELFF.

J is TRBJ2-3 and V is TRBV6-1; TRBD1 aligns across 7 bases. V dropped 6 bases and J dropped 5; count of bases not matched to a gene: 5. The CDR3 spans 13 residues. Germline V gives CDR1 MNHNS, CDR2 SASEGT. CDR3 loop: CASRRQGVDTQYF. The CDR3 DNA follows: TGTGCCAGCAGACGACAGGGTGTAGATACGCAGTATTTT.

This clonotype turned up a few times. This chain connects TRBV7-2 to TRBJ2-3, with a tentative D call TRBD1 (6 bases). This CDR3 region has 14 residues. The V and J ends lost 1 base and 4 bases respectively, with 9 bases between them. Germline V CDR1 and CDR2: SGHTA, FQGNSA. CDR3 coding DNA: TGTGCCAGCAGCTTAGGGGGGCCCTCAGATACGCAGTATTTT. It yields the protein CASSLGGPSDTQYF.

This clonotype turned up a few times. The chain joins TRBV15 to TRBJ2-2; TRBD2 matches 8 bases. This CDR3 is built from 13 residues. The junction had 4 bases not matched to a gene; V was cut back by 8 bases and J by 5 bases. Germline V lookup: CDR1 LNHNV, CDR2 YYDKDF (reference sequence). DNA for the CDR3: TGTGCCACCCGGGGGGGCGGTACCGGGGAGCTGTTTTTT. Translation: CATRGGGTGELFF.

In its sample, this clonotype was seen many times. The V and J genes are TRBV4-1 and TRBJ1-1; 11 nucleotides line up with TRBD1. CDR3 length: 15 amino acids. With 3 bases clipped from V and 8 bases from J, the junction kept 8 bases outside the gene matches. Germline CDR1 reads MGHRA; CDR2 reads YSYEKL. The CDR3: CASSQAGQGANEAFF. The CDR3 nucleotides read TGCGCCAGCAGCCAGGCAGGACAGGGGGCTAACGAAGCTTTCTTT.

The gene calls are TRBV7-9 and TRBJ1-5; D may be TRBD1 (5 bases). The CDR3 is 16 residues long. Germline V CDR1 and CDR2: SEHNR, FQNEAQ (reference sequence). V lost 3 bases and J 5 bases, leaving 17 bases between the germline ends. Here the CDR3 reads CASSLAGSPSHQPQHF. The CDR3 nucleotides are TGTGCCAGCAGCTTGGCAGGGTCCCCCTCGCATCAGCCCCAGCATTTT.

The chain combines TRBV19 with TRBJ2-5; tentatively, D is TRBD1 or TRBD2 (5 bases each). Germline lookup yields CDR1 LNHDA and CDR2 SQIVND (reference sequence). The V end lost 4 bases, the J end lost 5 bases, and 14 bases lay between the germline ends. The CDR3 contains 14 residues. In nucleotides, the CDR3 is TGTGCCAGTAGTACAGGGACGGGCTACGAGACCCAGTACTTC. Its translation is CASSTGTGYETQYF.

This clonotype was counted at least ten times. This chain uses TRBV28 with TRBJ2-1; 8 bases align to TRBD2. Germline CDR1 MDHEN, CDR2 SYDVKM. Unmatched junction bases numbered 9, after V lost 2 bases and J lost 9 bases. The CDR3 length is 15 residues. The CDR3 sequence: CASSLSGGFGGEQFF. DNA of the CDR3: TGTGCCAGCAGTTTAAGCGGGGGATTCGGGGGTGAGCAGTTCTTC.

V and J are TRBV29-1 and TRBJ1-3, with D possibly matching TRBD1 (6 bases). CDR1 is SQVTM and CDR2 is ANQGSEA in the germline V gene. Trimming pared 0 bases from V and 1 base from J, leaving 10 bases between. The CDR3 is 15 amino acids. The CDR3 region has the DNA TGCAGCGTTGAAGATGGGAGGGGGTCTGGAAACACCATATATTTT. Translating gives CSVEDGRGSGNTIYF.

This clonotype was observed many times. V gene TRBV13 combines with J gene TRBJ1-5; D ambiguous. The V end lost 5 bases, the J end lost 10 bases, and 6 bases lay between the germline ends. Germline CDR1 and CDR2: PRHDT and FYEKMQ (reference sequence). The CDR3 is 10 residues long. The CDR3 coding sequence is TGTGCCAGCAGCCCCTGCCCCCAGCATTTT. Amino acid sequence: CASSPCPQHF.

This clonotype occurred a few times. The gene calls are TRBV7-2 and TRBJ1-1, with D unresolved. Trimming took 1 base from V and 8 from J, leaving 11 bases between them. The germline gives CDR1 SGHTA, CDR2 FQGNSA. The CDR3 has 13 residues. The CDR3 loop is CASSLERGKEAFF. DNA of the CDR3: TGTGCCAGCAGCTTAGAACGGGGAAAGGAAGCTTTCTTT. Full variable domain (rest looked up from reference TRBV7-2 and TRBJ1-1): GAGVSQSPSNKVTEKGKDVELRCDPISGHTALYWYRQSLGQGLEFLIYFQGNSAPDKSGLPSDRFSAERTGGSVSTLTIQRTQQEDSAVYLCASSLERGKEAFFGQGTRLTVV.

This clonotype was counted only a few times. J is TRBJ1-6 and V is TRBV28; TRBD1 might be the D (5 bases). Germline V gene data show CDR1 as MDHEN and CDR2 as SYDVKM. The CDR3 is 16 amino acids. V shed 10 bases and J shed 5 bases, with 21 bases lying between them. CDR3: CATSYSPGRDNSPLHF. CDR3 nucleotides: TGTGCCACCTCATATTCTCCGGGACGGGATAATTCACCCCTCCACTTT.

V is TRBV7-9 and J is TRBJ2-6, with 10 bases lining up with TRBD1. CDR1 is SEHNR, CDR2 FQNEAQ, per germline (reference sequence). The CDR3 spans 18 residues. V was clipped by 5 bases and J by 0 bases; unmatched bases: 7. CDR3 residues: CASSKRTGGLSGANVLTF. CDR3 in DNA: TGTGCCAGCAGCAAGCGGACAGGGGGACTCTCTGGGGCCAACGTCCTGACTTTC.

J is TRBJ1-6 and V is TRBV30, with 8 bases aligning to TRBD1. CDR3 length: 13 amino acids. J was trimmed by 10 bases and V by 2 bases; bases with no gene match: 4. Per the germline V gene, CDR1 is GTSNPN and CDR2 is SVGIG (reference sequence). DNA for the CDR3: TGTGCCTGGAGTACACAGGGGGGATCACCCCTCCACTTT. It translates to CAWSTQGGSPLHF.

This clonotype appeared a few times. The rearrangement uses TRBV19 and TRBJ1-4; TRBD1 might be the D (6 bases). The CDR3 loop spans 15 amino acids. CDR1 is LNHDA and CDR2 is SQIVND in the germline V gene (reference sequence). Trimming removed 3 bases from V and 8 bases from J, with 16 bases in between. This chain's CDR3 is CASSIQTGFAEKLFF. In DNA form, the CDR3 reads TGTGCCAGTAGTATTCAGACAGGCTTCGCAGAAAAACTGTTTTTT. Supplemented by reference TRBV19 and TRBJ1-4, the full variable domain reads DGGITQSPKYLFRKEGQNVTLSCEQNLNHDAMYWYRQDPGQGLRLIYYSQIVNDFQKGDIAEGYSVSREKKESFPLTVTSAQKNPTAFYLCASSIQTGFAEKLFFGSGTQLSVL.